This TCR beta chain was identified during a study of blood T cells in healthy people across ages. The table lists this clonotype with a few counts. In germline, CDR1 is MNHNY, CDR2 SVGAGI (reference sequence). The CDR3 totals 15 residues. V lost 4 bases, J lost 7 bases, and 12 bases stayed unmatched. A second PCR, run for roughly 6 to 11 cycles, used a sample-barcoded 5' primer plus a J-beta primer mix. From the 5' RACE reads, TCRdb called clonotypes with MiXCR, one entry per CDR3 protein. The data show over 1,200,000 distinct CDR3 sequences, 55% to 75% seen once. Samples had at least 6 million PBMCs isolated from them.

The chain uses TRBV6-6 and TRBJ1-2, with 7 bases identical to TRBD1. This clonotype was sampled from a young man in good health. What was sequenced was blood. This CDR3 is CASSSRGGQTAGYTF. The CDR3 DNA reads as TGTGCCAGCAGTTCAAGAGGGGGACAGACGGCTGGCTACACCTTC.